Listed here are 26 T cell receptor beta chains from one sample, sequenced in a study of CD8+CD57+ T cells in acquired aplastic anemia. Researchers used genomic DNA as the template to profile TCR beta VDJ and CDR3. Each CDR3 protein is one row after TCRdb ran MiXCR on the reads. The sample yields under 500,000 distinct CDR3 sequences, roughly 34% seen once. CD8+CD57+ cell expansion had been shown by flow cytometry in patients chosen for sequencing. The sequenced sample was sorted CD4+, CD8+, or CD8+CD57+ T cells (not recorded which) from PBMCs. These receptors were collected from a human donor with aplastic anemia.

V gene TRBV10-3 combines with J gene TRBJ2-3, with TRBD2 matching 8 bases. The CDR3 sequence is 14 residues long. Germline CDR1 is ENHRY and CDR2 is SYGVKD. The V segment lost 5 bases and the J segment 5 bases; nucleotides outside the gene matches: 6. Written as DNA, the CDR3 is TGTGCCATCAGTCTGGCGGGGGGAGGAGATACGCAGTATTTT. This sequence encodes CAISLAGGGDTQYF.

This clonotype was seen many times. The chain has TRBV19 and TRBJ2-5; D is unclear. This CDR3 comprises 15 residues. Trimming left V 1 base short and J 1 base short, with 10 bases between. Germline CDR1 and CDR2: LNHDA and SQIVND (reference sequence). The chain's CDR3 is CASSIVHSLQETQYF. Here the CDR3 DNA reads TGTGCCAGTAGTATAGTGCACAGCCTCCAAGAGACCCAGTACTTC.

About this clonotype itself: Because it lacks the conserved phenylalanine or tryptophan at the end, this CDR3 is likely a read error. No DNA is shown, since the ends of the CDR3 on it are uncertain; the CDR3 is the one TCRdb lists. CDR3 sequence: CASSVGEATSGRLNL. V and J are TRBV9 and TRBJ2-7; the listed D gene, TRBD2, was not tested against the DNA. Germline V gene sequence: CDR1 SGDLS, CDR2 YYNGEE. The CDR3 comprises 15 residues, both ends counted.

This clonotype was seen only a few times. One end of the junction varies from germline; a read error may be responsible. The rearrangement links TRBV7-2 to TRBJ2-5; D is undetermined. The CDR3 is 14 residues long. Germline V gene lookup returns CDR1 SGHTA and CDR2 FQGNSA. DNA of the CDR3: TGTGCCAGCAGCCCCGCCGGGTTGCAAGGGACCCAGTACTTC. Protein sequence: CASSPAGLQGTQYF. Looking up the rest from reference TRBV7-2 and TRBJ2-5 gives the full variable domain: GAGVSQSPSNKVTEKGKDVELRCDPISGHTALYWYRQSLGQGLEFLIYFQGNSAPDKSGLPSDRFSAERTGGSVSTLTIQRTQQEDSAVYLCASSPAGLQGTQYFGPGTRLLVL.

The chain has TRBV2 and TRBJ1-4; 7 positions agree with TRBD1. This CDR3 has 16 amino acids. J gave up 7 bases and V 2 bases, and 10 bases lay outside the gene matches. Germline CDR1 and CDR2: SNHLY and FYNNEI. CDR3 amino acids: CASSESRTGDGEKLFF. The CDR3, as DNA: TGTGCCAGCAGTGAATCTCGCACAGGGGACGGTGAAAAACTGTTTTTT.

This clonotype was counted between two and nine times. The CDR3 is CASSPRLTSEEQYF. In nucleotides, the CDR3 is TGCGCCAGCAGCCCGCGACTGACGTCGGAAGAGCAGTACTTC. The gene calls are TRBV4-1 and TRBJ2-7; D not certain. Germline lookup yields CDR1 MGHRA and CDR2 YSYEKL. V was trimmed by 4 bases and J by 7 bases, leaving 17 bases between them. This CDR3 spans 14 amino acids.

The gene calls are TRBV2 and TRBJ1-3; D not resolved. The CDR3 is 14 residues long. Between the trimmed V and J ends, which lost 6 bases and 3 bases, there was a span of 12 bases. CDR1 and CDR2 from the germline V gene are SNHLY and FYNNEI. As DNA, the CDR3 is TGTGCCAGCAGCCAGTCTAGCTTTGGAAACACCATATATTTT. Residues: CASSQSSFGNTIYF.

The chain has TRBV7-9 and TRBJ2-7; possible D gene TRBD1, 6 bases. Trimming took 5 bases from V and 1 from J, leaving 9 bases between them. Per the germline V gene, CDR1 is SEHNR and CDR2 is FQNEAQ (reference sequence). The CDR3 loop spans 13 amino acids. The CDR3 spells CASSKDRSYEQYF. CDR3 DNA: TGTGCCAGCAGCAAGGACAGATCCTACGAGCAGTACTTC.

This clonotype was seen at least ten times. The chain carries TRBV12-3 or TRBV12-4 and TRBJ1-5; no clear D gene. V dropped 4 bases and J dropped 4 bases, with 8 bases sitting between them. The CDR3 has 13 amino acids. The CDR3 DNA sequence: TGTGCCAGCAGTTCCGGCAGGAATCAGCCCCAGCATTTT. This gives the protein CASSSGRNQPQHF.

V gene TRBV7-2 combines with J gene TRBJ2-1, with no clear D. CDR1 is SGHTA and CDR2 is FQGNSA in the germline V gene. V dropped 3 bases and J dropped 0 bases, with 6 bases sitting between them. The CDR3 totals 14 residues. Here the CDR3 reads CASSLPGSYNEQFF. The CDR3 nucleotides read TGTGCCAGCAGCTTGCCGGGCTCCTACAATGAGCAGTTCTTC.

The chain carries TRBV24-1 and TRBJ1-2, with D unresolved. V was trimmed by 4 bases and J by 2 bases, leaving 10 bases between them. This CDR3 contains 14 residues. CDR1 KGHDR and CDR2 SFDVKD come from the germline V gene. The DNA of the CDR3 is TGTGCCACCAGTGACTCCGGGAGCAACTATGGCTACACCTTC. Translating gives CATSDSGSNYGYTF.

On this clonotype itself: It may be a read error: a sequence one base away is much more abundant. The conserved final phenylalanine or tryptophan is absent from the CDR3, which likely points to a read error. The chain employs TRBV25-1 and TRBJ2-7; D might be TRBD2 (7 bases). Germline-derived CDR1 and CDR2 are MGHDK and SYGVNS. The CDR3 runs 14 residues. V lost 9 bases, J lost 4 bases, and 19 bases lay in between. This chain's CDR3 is CASSLRGAGYEQYL. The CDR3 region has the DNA TGTGCCAGTAGCCTCCGGGGGGCGGGTTACGAGCAGTACCTC.

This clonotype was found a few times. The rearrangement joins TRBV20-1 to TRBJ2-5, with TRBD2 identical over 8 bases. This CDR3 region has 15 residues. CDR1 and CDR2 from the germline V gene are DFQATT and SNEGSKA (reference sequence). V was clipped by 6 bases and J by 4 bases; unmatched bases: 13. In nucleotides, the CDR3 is TGCAGTGCGGAGGGAGGGAGCGGGGGACGAGAGACCCAGTACTTC. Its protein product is CSAEGGSGGRETQYF.

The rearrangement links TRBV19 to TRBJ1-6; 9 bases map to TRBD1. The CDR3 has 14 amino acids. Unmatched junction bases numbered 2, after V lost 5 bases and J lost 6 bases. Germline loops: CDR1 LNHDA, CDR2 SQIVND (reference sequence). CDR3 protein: CASSGQGTNSPLHF. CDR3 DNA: TGTGCCAGTAGTGGACAGGGGACTAATTCACCCCTCCACTTT. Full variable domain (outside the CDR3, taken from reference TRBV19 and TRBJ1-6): DGGITQSPKYLFRKEGQNVTLSCEQNLNHDAMYWYRQDPGQGLRLIYYSQIVNDFQKGDIAEGYSVSREKKESFPLTVTSAQKNPTAFYLCASSGQGTNSPLHFGNGTRLTVT.

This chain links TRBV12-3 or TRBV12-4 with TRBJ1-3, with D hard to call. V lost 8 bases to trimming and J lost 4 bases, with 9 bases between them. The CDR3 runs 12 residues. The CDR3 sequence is CASRARGNTIYF. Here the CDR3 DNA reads TGTGCCAGCCGAGCGCGCGGAAACACCATATATTTT.

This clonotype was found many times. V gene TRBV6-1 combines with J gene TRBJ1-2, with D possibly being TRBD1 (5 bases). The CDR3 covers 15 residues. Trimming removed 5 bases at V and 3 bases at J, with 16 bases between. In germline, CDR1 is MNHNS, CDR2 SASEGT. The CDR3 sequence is CASSRYQGGYYGYTF. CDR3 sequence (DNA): TGTGCCAGCAGTAGATATCAGGGAGGGTACTATGGCTACACCTTC.

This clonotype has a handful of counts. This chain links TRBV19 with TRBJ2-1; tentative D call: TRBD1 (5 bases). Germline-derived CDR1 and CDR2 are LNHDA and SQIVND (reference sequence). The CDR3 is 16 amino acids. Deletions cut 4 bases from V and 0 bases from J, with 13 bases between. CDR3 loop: CASSTFGRGSYNEQFF. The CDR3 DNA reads TGTGCCAGTAGTACCTTTGGAAGGGGCTCCTACAATGAGCAGTTCTTC.

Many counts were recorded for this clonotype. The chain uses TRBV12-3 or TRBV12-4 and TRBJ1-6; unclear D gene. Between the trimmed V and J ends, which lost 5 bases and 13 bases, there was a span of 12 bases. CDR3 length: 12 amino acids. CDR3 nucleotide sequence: TGTGCCAGCAGTCCGGAATTTCCGCCCCTCCACTTT. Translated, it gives CASSPEFPPLHF.

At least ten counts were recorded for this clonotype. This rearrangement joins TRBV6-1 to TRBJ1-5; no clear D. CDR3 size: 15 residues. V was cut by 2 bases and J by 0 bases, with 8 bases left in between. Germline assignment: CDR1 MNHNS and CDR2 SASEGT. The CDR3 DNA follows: TGTGCCAGCAGTGAACGGTCACCTAGCAATCAGCCCCAGCATTTT. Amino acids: CASSERSPSNQPQHF.

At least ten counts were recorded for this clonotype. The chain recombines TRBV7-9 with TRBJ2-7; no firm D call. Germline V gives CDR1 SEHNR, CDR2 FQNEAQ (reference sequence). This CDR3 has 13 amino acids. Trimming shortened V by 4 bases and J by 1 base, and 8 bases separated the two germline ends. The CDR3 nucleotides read TGTGCCAGCAGCTCGCGGCAATCCTACGAGCAGTACTTC. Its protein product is CASSSRQSYEQYF.

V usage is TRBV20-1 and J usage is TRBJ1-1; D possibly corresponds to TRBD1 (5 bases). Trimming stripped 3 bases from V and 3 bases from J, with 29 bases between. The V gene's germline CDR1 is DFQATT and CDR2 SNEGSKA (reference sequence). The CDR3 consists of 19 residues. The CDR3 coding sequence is TGCAGTGCTAGTAACCCCTCCCCCAAGGGGACGGGGGTGGACACTGAAGCTTTCTTT. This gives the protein CSASNPSPKGTGVDTEAFF.

As DNA, the CDR3 is TGTGCCACCAGCGGGGCCGGGATTAGCACAGATACGCAGTATTTT. Translating it yields CATSGAGISTDTQYF. V usage is TRBV15 and J usage is TRBJ2-3, with D perhaps assigned TRBD1 or TRBD2 (5 bases each). Germline CDR1 and CDR2: LNHNV and YYDKDF (reference sequence). The CDR3 sequence is 15 residues long. Trimming removed 5 bases from V and 0 bases from J, with 12 bases in between.

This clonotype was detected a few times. The CDR3 nucleotides are TGTGCCAGCAGCCAAGATTGGGGTGGCAACACCATATATTTT. It yields the protein CASSQDWGGNTIYF. The rearrangement uses TRBV4-2 and TRBJ1-3; D uncertain. The CDR3 is 14 amino acids. Germline assignment: CDR1 LGHNA and CDR2 YNFKEQ. Trimming removed 0 bases from V and 7 bases from J, with 10 bases in between.

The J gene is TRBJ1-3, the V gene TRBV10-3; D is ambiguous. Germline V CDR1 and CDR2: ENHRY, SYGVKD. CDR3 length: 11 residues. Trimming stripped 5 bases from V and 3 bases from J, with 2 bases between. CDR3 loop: CAISFGNTIYF. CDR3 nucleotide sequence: TGTGCCATCAGTTTTGGAAACACCATATATTTT.

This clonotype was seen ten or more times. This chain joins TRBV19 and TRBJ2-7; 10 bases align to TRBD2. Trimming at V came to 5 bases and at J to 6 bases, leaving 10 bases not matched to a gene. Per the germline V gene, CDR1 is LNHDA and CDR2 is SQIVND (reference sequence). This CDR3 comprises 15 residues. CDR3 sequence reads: CASSVNLAGVGEQYF. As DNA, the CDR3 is TGTGCCAGTAGTGTGAATCTAGCGGGGGTAGGCGAGCAGTACTTC.

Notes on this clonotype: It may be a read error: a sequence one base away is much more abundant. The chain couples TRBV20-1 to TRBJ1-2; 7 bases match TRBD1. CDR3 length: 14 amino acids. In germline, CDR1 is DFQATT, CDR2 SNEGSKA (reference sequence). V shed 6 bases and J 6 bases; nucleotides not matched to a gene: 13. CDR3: CSAITSDRSDGYTF. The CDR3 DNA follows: TGCAGTGCCATAACTTCGGACAGGTCTGATGGCTACACCTTC.